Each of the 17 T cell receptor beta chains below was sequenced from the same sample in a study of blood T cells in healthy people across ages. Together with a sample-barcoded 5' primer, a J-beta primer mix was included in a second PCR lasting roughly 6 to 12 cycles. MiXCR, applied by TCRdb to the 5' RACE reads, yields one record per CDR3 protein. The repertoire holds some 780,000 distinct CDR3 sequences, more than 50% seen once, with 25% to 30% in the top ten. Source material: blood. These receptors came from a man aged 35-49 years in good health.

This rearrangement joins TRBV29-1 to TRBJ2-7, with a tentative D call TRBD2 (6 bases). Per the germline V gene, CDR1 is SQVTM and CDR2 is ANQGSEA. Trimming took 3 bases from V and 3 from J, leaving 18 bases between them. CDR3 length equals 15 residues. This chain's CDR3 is CSVDASGTGDYEQYF. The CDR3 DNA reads TGCAGCGTTGATGCGTCCGGGACGGGGGACTACGAGCAGTACTTC.

This chain's CDR3 is CASSLDLVYEQYF. The CDR3 nucleotides are TGTGCCAGCAGCTTAGATCTGGTCTACGAGCAGTACTTC. The chain employs TRBV7-2 and TRBJ2-4; no reliable D call. The J call may not be correct, given that the DNA end is closer to TRBJ2-7. This CDR3 contains 13 residues. CDR1 is SGHTA, CDR2 FQGNSA, per germline.

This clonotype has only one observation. The CDR3, as DNA: TGTGCCAGCAGCCAAGATGAAGCGGGAGGGCGAGATACGCAGTATTTT. This gives the protein CASSQDEAGGRDTQYF. The gene calls are TRBV3-1 and TRBJ2-3; 10 bases are shared with TRBD2. Germline V gene data show CDR1 as LGHDT and CDR2 as YNNKEL (reference sequence). V trimming: 0 bases; J trimming: 5 bases; junction bases outside the gene matches: 5. The CDR3 sequence is 16 residues long.

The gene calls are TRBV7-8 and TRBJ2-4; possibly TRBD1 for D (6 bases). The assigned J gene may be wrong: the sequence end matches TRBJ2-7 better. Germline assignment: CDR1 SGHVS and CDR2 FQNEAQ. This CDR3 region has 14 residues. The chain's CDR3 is CASSFRNRAYEQYF. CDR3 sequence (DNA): TGTGCCAGCAGCTTTCGGAACAGGGCCTACGAGCAGTACTTC.

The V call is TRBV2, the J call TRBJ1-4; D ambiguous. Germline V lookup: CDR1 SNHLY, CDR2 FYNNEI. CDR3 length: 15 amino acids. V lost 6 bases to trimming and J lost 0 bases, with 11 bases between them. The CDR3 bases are TGTGCCAGCAGAGCGGACCGGGCAACTAATGAAAAACTGTTTTTT. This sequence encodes CASRADRATNEKLFF.

The chain's CDR3 is CASRMKGISYNEQFF. In DNA, the CDR3 is TGTGCCAGCAGAATGAAGGGTATCTCATACAATGAGCAGTTCTTC. The chain links TRBV7-2 to TRBJ2-1; D gene unclear. V was cut by 6 bases and J by 4 bases, with 16 bases left in between. Germline CDR1 SGHTA, CDR2 FQGNSA. CDR3 length: 15 amino acids.

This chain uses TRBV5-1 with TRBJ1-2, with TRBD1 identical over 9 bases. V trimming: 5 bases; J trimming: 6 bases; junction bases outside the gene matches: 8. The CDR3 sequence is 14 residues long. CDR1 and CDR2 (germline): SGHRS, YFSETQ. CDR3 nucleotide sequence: TGCGCCAGCAGGCGGACAGGGGAAGTAAATGGCTACACCTTC. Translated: CASRRTGEVNGYTF.

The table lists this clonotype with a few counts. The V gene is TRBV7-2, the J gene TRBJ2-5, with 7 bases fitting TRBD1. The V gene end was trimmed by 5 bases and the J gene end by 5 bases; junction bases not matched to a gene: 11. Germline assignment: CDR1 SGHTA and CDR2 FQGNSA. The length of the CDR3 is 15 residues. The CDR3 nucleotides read TGTGCCAGCAGCGAGCCAGACAGGGCTCGGGAGACCCAGTACTTC. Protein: CASSEPDRARETQYF. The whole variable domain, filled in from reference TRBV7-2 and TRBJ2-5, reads GAGVSQSPSNKVTEKGKDVELRCDPISGHTALYWYRQSLGQGLEFLIYFQGNSAPDKSGLPSDRFSAERTGGSVSTLTIQRTQQEDSAVYLCASSEPDRARETQYFGPGTRLLVL.

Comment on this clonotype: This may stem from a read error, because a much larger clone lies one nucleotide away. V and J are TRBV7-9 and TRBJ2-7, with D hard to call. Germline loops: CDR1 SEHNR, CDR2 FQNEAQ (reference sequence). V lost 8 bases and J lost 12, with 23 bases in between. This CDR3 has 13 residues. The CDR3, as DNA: TGTGCCAGCTCCTCCCCCTACCAGGAGACCCGGTACTTC. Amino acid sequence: CASSSPYQETRYF.

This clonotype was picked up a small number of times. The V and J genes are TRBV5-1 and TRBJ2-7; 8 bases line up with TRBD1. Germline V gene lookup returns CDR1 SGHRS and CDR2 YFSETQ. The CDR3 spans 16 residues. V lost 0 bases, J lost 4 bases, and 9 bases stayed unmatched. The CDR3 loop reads CASSLVPTGESYEQYF. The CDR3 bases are TGCGCCAGCAGCTTGGTACCGACAGGGGAATCGTACGAGCAGTACTTC. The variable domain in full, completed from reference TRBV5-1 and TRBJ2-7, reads KAGVTQTPRYLIKTRGQQVTLSCSPISGHRSVSWYQQTPGQGLQFLFEYFSETQRNKGNFPGRFSGRQFSNSRSEMNVSTLELGDSALYLCASSLVPTGESYEQYFGPGTRLTVT.

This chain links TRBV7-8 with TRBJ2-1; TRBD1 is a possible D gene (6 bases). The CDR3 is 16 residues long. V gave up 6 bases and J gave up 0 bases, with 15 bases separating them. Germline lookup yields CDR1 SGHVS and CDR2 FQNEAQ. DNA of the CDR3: TGTGCCAGCAGGTGGGACACCCAGAGCTCCTACAATGAGCAGTTCTTC. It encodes CASRWDTQSSYNEQFF.

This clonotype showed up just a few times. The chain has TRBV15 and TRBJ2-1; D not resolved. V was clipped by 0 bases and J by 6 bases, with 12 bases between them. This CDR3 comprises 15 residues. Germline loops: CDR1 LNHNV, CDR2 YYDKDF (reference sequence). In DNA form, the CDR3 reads TGTGCCACCAGCAGAGATAAAAACGTCGGCAATGAGCAGTTCTTC. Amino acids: CATSRDKNVGNEQFF.

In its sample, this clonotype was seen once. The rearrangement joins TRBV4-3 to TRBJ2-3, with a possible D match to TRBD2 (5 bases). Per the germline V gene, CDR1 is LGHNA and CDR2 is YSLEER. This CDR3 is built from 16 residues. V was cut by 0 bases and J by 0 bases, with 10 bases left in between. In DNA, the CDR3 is TGCGCCAGCAGCCAAGATCCTCGGACTAGCACAGATACGCAGTATTTT. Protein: CASSQDPRTSTDTQYF.

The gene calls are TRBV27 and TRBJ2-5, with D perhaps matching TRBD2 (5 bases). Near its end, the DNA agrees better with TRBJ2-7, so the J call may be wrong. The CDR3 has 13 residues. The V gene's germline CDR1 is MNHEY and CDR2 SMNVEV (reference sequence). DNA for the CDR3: TGTGCCAGCAGTTTCGACCCGCGGGCCGAGCAGTACTTC. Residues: CASSFDPRAEQYF.

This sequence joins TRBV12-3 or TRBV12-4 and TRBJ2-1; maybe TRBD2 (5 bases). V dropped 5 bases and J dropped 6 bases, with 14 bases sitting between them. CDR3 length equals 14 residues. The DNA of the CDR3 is TGTGCCAGCAGTGGACTGAGTGTCGGCAATGAGCAGTTCTTC. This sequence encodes CASSGLSVGNEQFF.

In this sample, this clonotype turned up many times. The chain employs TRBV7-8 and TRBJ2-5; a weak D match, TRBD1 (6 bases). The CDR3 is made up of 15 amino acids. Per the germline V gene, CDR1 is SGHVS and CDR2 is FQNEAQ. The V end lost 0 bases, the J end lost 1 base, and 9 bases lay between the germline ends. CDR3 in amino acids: CASSLARGVQETQYF. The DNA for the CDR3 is TGTGCCAGCAGCTTAGCCAGGGGAGTCCAAGAGACCCAGTACTTC.

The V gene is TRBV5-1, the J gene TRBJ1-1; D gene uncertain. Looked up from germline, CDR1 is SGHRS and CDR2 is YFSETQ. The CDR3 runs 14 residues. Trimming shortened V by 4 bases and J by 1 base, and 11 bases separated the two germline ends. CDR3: CASSRDGRNTEAFF. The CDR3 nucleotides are TGCGCCAGCAGCAGAGATGGGAGGAACACTGAAGCTTTCTTT.